This is a list of T cell receptor beta chains from one sample in a study of radiotherapy plus CTLA-4 blockade in lung cancer. Profiled with immunoSEQ multiplex PCR; TCRdb holds only in-frame clones, not every one. Of just over 35,000 clones in the sample, 75% to 90% are singletons; the top ten hold approximately 6%. This material consisted of peripheral blood, taken from a patient treated with radiotherapy plus ipilimumab. These receptors all stem from a human donor with non-small cell lung cancer who had stable disease on radiotherapy plus ipilimumab. Both conserved end residues are part of each CDR3. The D gene is left open where the match is weak. Clone size is stated in some rows and not others, as once, few, many or a class when expanded.

>TRBJ2-2|NA|NA|TRBV18
CASSPTTLGARILAGELFF
TGTGCCAGCTCACCGACCACCCTAGGGGCCCGGATTTTAGCCGGGGAGCTGTTTTTT
>TRBJ2-1|NA|TRBD2|TRBV19
CASSDPGTSDYNEQFF
TGTGCCAGTAGTGACCCCGGGACTAGCGACTACAATGAGCAGTTCTTC
>TRBJ2-7|NA|NA|TRBV11-2
CASSLDFLPYEQYF
TGTGCCAGCAGCTTGGACTTCCTACCCTACGAGCAGTACTTC
>TRBJ2-5|NA|TRBD2|TRBV4-1
CASSQGASGRAGETQYF
TGCGCCAGCAGCCAAGGGGCTAGCGGGAGGGCCGGTGAGACCCAGTACTTC
>TRBJ2-3|NA|NA|TRBV7-3
CASSTPKRSHGTDTQYF
TGTGCCAGCAGCACCCCCAAGAGGTCCCACGGAACAGATACGCAGTATTTT
>TRBJ2-5|NA|NA|TRBV6-5
CASRIYRAEETQYF
TGTGCCAGCAGAATATACAGGGCGGAGGAGACCCAGTACTTC
>TRBJ2-3|NA|TRBD1|TRBV6-1
CASSDGTGATDTQYF
TGTGCCAGCAGTGATGGGACAGGGGCAACAGATACGCAGTATTTT
>TRBJ2-7|NA|NA|TRBV9
CASSNLPGLISSYEQYF
TGTGCCAGCAGCAACCTTCCAGGACTGATTAGCTCCTACGAGCAGTACTTC
>TRBJ2-7|NA|NA|TRBV21-1
CASSKLSLLAGFGYEQYF
TGTGCCAGCAGCAAATTGTCCCTACTAGCGGGGTTTGGTTACGAGCAGTACTTC
>TRBJ2-5|NA|NA|TRBV18
CASSPLPTNGPRGTQYF
TGTGCCAGCTCACCACTTCCCACTAATGGCCCTCGGGGGACCCAGTACTTC
>TRBJ2-1|once|TRBD2|TRBV5-1
CASSLDRGRDYNEQFF
TGCGCCAGCAGCTTGGATCGCGGGAGGGATTACAATGAGCAGTTCTTC
>TRBJ1-5|NA|TRBD1|TRBV7-8
CASSLYTTGRSNQPQHF
TGTGCCAGCAGCTTATATACGACAGGGAGGAGCAATCAGCCCCAGCATTTT
>TRBJ1-2|NA|TRBD1|TRBV15
CATSSDRGRSGYTF
TGTGCCACCAGCAGCGACAGGGGTAGATCCGGCTACACCTTC
>TRBJ2-2|NA|TRBD2|TRBV27
CASSLLGLANTGELFF
TGTGCCAGCAGTTTATTGGGACTAGCGAACACCGGGGAGCTGTTTTTT
>TRBJ2-2|few|TRBD2|TRBV9
CASSAPRAGGTNTGELFF
TGTGCCAGCAGCGCCCCCAGGGCGGGAGGGACGAACACCGGGGAGCTGTTTTTT
>TRBJ2-3|once|TRBD2|TRBV11-2
CASRLAGDTDTQYF
TGTGCCAGTCGACTAGCGGGGGATACAGATACGCAGTATTTT
>TRBJ2-7|NA|TRBD1|TRBV5-1
CASRYRDRALISSYEQYF
TGCGCCAGCAGGTACCGGGACAGGGCCCTGATAAGCTCCTACGAGCAGTACTTC
>TRBJ1-5|few|NA|TRBV6-1
CASGGQVDQPQHF
TGTGCCAGCGGCGGGCAGGTAGATCAGCCCCAGCATTTT
>TRBJ2-7|NA|TRBD2|TRBV9
CASSVGGRASYEQYF
TGTGCCAGCAGCGTTGGCGGGAGGGCCTCGTACGAGCAGTACTTC
>TRBJ2-3|NA|TRBD1|TRBV10-3
CAISEYNFGTAGTGSTDTQYF
TGTGCCATCAGTGAGTACAACTTTGGAACAGCCGGGACAGGATCCACAGATACGCAGTATTTT
>TRBJ1-6|NA|NA|TRBV7-9
CASSLGGGNSPLHF
TGTGCCAGCAGCTTGGGCGGGGGTAATTCACCCCTCCACTTT
>TRBJ1-2|NA|TRBD1|TRBV19
CASSMGFRDRANYGYTF
TGTGCCAGTAGTATGGGCTTCCGGGACAGGGCCAACTATGGCTACACCTTC
>TRBJ1-5|NA|NA|TRBV5-1
CASSPDSSNQPQHF
TGCGCCAGCAGCCCAGACAGTAGCAATCAGCCCCAGCATTTT
>TRBJ2-7|once|NA|TRBV28
CASSSLSYEQYF
TGTGCCAGCAGTTCTCTCTCCTACGAGCAGTACTTC
>TRBJ2-1|few|TRBD2|TRBV19
CATRGTRTGYNEQFF
TGTGCCACCCGAGGGACTAGAACGGGATACAATGAGCAGTTCTTC
>TRBJ1-1|NA|TRBD1|TRBV2
CASSDMGQGKTEAFF
TGTGCCAGCAGTGACATGGGACAGGGTAAAACTGAAGCTTTCTTT
>TRBJ2-4|large|TRBD2|TRBV19
CASSKGLAGGAVNIQYF
TGTGCCAGTAGTAAGGGACTAGCGGGAGGGGCGGTAAACATTCAGTACTTC
>TRBJ2-7|once|NA|TRBV7-2
CASSLEASRGVGHEQYF
TGTGCCAGCAGCTTAGAGGCTAGCCGGGGAGTAGGCCACGAGCAGTACTTC
>TRBJ2-5|NA|NA|TRBV28
CASSLDWSQETQYF
TGTGCCAGCAGTCTAGACTGGTCACAAGAGACCCAGTACTTC
>TRBJ2-7|NA|NA|TRBV7-9
CASSAQGGEQYF
TGTGCCAGCAGTGCACAGGGTGGTGAGCAGTACTTC
>TRBJ2-1|NA|TRBD2|TRBV7-9
CASSLVRLASGRAQEQFF
TGTGCCAGCAGCTTAGTAAGGTTGGCTAGCGGGAGGGCCCAAGAGCAGTTCTTC
>TRBJ1-5|NA|NA|TRBV2
CASSEAQGPLSNQPQHF
TGTGCCAGCAGTGAAGCGCAGGGGCCGCTTAGCAATCAGCCCCAGCATTTT
>TRBJ2-1|NA|NA|TRBV9
CASSVGGGDNEQFF
TGTGCCAGCAGCGTAGGAGGAGGGGACAATGAGCAGTTCTTC
>TRBJ1-2|NA|NA|TRBV6-5
CASSYSTAAFSYGYTF
TGTGCCAGCAGTTACTCGACAGCCGCCTTTTCCTATGGCTACACCTTC
>TRBJ2-1|NA|NA|TRBV28
CASSLGQSSYNEQFF
TGTGCCAGCAGTTTAGGACAGAGCTCCTACAATGAGCAGTTCTTC
>TRBJ2-5|NA|TRBD2|TRBV9
CASSPSRGGETQYF
TGTGCCAGCAGCCCAAGTCGGGGAGGGGAGACCCAGTACTTC
>TRBJ2-7|NA|TRBD2|TRBV6-6
CASSPSGLEQYF
TGTGCCAGCAGTCCTAGCGGACTCGAGCAGTACTTC
>TRBJ1-6|NA|TRBD1|TRBV10-2
CASSATGSNSPLHF
TGCGCCAGCAGTGCGACAGGGTCCAATTCACCCCTCCACTTT
>TRBJ2-7|NA|NA|TRBV7-2
CASSLQGYEQYF
TGTGCCAGCAGCTTACAGGGCTACGAGCAGTACTTC
>TRBJ1-1|once|TRBD1|TRBV5-5
CASSLGQGWMNTEAFF
TGTGCCAGCAGCTTAGGACAGGGGTGGATGAACACTGAAGCTTTCTTT
>TRBJ2-3|NA|NA|TRBV28
CASSTQGTDTQYF
TGTGCCAGCAGTACACAGGGCACAGATACGCAGTATTTT
>TRBJ1-1|NA|TRBD1|TRBV29-1
CSVTLRDRVVSEAFF
TGCAGCGTTACTCTCCGGGACAGGGTGGTGAGTGAAGCTTTCTTT
>TRBJ2-7|NA|TRBD2|TRBV11-2
CASSGLAGTYEQYF
TGTGCCAGCAGCGGACTAGCGGGAACCTACGAGCAGTACTTC
>TRBJ1-1|NA|TRBD1|TRBV5-5
CASSTGQGGKGEAFF
TGTGCCAGCAGCACGGGACAGGGGGGGAAGGGTGAAGCTTTCTTT
>TRBJ2-7|few|TRBD2|TRBV9
CASSAGLAPSYEQYF
TGTGCCAGCAGCGCAGGACTAGCGCCCTCCTACGAGCAGTACTTC
>TRBJ2-7|once|NA|TRBV7-9
CASSFGGTYEQYF
TGTGCCAGCAGCTTCGGCGGAACCTACGAGCAGTACTTC
>TRBJ2-3|NA|NA|TRBV9
CASSVRINSDGTDTQYF
TGTGCCAGCAGCGTACGGATTAATAGCGACGGCACAGATACGCAGTATTTT
>TRBJ2-1|NA|TRBD2|TRBV5-4
CASSLEIFTSGREDEQFF
TGTGCCAGCAGCTTGGAAATTTTCACTAGCGGGAGGGAGGATGAGCAGTTCTTC
>TRBJ2-1|NA|NA|TRBV7-3
CASSPVDTNYNEQFF
TGTGCCAGCAGCCCAGTGGACACAAACTACAATGAGCAGTTCTTC
>TRBJ1-2|NA|TRBD1|TRBV6-6
CASSYSGQVPPYGYTF
TGTGCCAGCAGTTACTCGGGACAGGTGCCCCCCTATGGCTACACCTTC
>TRBJ2-3|NA|NA|TRBV19
CASSIGGPGTDTQYF
TGTGCCAGTAGTATTGGCGGGCCGGGGACAGATACGCAGTATTTT
>TRBJ2-4|NA|NA|TRBV4-1
CASSQVHLVTGLAKNIQYF
TGCGCCAGCAGCCAAGTTCATTTAGTTACCGGACTTGCCAAAAACATTCAGTACTTC
>TRBJ2-1|NA|TRBD2|TRBV7-2
CASSLDSSGLDNEQFF
TGTGCCAGCAGCTTAGACAGTAGCGGGCTCGACAATGAGCAGTTCTTC
>TRBJ1-1|NA|NA|TRBV15
CATSRGTAPLTEAFF
TGTGCCACCAGCAGAGGTACGGCCCCACTAACTGAAGCTTTCTTT
>TRBJ1-1|NA|NA|TRBV6-4
CASSVDTNTEAFF
TGTGCCAGCAGTGTCGACACGAACACTGAAGCTTTCTTT
>TRBJ2-7|NA|NA|TRBV27
CASSPASSYEQYF
TGTGCCAGCAGTCCCGCGAGCTCCTACGAGCAGTACTTC
>TRBJ2-5|NA|NA|TRBV18
CASSRAGGETQYF
TGTGCCAGCTCACGGGCCGGTGGTGAGACCCAGTACTTC
>TRBJ2-3|NA|NA|TRBV11-3
CASSSPGQTDTQYF
TGTGCCAGCAGCTCCCCAGGACAGACAGATACGCAGTATTTT
>TRBJ2-5|NA|TRBD2|TRBV2
CASRARLAGAGETQYF
TGTGCCAGCAGGGCCCGACTAGCGGGAGCGGGGGAGACCCAGTACTTC
>TRBJ1-5|once|NA|TRBV2
CASSQANNQPQHF
TGTGCCAGCAGTCAGGCGAACAATCAGCCCCAGCATTTT